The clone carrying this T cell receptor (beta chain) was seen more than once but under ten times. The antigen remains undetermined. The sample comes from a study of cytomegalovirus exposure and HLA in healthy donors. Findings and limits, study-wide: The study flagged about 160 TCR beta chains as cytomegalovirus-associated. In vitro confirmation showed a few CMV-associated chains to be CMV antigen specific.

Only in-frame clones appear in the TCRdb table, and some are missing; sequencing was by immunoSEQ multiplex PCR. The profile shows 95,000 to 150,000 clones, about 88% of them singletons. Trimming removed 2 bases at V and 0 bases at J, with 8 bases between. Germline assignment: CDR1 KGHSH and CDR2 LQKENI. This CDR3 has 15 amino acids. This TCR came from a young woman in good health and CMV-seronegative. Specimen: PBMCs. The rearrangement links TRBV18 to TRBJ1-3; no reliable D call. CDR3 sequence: CASSPREDSGNTIYF. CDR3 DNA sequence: TGTGCCAGCTCACCAAGGGAGGACTCTGGAAACACCATATATTTT.